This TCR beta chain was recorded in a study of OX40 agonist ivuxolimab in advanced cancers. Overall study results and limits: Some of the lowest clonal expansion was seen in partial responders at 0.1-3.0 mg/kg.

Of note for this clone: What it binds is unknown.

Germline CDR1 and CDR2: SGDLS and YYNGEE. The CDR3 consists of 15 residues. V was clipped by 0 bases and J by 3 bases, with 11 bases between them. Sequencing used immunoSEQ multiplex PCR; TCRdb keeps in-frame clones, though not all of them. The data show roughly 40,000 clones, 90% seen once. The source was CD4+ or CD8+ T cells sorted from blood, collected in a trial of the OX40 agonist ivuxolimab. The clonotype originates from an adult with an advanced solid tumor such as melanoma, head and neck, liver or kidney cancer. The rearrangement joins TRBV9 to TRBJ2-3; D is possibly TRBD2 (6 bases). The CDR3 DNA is TGTGCCAGCAGCGTAGCGGGAGTGGGGACAGATACGCAGTATTTT. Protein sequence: CASSVAGVGTDTQYF.